This T cell receptor beta chain was profiled in a study of blood T cell repertoires in COVID-19. Looking at the study overall: Acute and convalescent COVID-19 samples came from the United States, Italy and Spain.

This clone was picked up a small number of times. This CDR3 is built from 17 residues. Germline V gene sequence: CDR1 MGHRA, CDR2 YSYEKL. The V end lost 1 base, the J end lost 0 bases, and 15 bases lay between the germline ends. Some clones are missing from TCRdb's copy, which holds only in-frame ones; the method was immunoSEQ multiplex PCR. This table has around 270,000 clones, more than 85% appearing once. The chain is built from TRBV4-1 and TRBJ1-2; TRBD1 is a possible D gene (6 bases). The TCR was taken from a man aged 25-45 years with acute or convalescent COVID-19. The specimen was peripheral blood. CDR3 protein: CASSQGGRGAANYGYTF. The CDR3 DNA reads as TGCGCCAGCAGCCAAGGAGGGCGGGGGGCAGCTAACTATGGCTACACCTTC.